Reported below is one T cell receptor beta chain. Nothing much larger sits one base from this clone, and base qualities are not available. CDR3 length: 14 amino acids, cysteine to phenylalanine. Solely the CDR3 DNA is kept, with 42 bases framed from the first base. The V end loses 0 bases and the J end loses 5 bases, and a stretch of 10 bases separates them. The germline V gene (reference sequence) provides CDR1 LNHNV and CDR2 YYDKDF. After being thawed and rested overnight, PBMC were stained with GMM-loaded CD1B tetramer, a Live/Dead dye and anti-CD3, and were then sorted on a FACS Aria II. The CD1B tetramers were loaded with C32 glucose monomycolate that had been purified from Rhodococcus equi. Before cryopreservation, the PBMC later used for tetramer sorting had been depleted of CD14-expressing monocytes as part of a separate study. From each donor, about 99,000 tetramer-negative cells were sorted and analyzed together with the tetramer-positive cells. GMM-loaded CD1B tetramers were used to sort antigen-specific T cells from a few healthy South African adults.

Because TCR-alpha and TCR-beta chains were sequenced unpaired, no chain pairing information was available. The immunoSEQ multiplex PCR assay was used to generate TCR libraries, with TCR-beta and/or TCR-alpha/delta assays applied to each sample. The amplified TCR libraries were sequenced using the Illumina high-throughput platform. Concerning the study's data processing: Clustering and dimensionality reduction were performed using pairwise TCRdist distances among GMM-specific receptors from ex vivo sorted or in vitro expanded T cells. Sequence motifs defined by gene usage and CDR3 content were tested for enrichment in tetramer-positive versus tetramer-negative populations. The table was pulled from immuneACCESS by TCRdb, which kept in-frame rearrangements only. Such tables lose some clones; where checked, under half of the loss comes from unresolved V genes, and the rest has no known cause. V and J calls and clone size are as listed in that table; D and trimming were resolved from the DNA. In this sample the table shows roughly 60,000 clones, 80% to 85% of which occur a single time. The ten most abundant clones make up roughly 13% of the sample.

The sample belongs to a study of T cells in tuberculosis (dated by TCRdb to the late 2010s). General notes on the study: In the study, CD1B tetramers and high-throughput TCR immunosequencing were combined to characterize T cells specific for the mycobacterial lipid antigen glucose monomycolate (GMM).

Study-level results and caveats: T cells binding the CD1B-GMM tetramer with low affinity may have been missed by the stringent sort gate.

The chain couples TRBV15 to TRBJ2-5; the D gene identity is not certain. The clonotype was recovered from an adult woman with latent tuberculosis. The sample consisted of CD1b-GMM tetramer-negative cells sorted from PBMCs. The cell subset or site label, read with the paper, signifies: T cells not binding CD1B-GMM tetramer, sorted from same donor. The CDR3 amino acid sequence is: CATSRELLEETQYF. The DNA is as follows: TGTGCCACCAGCAGAGAACTATTGGAGGAGACCCAGTACTTC.